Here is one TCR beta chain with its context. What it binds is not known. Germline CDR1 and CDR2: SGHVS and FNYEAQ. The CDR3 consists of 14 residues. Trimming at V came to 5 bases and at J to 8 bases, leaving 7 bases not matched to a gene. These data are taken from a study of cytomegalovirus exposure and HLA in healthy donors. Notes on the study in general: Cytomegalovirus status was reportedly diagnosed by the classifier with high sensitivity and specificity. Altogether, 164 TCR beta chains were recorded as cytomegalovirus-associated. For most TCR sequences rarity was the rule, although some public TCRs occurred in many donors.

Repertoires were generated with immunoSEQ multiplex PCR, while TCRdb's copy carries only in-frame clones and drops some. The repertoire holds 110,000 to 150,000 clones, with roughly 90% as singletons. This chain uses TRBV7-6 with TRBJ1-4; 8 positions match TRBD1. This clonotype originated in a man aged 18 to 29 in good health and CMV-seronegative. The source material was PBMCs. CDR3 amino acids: CASSVQGVFEKLFF. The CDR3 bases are TGTGCCAGCAGCGTACAGGGGGTATTCGAAAAACTGTTTTTT. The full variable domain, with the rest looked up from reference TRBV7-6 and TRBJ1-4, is GAGVSQSPRYKVTKRGQDVALRCDPISGHVSLYWYRQALGQGPEFLTYFNYEAQQDKSGLPNDRFSAERPEGSISTLTIQRTEQRDSAMYRCASSVQGVFEKLFFGSGTQLSVL.